These T cell receptor beta chains were read from a single sample in a study of T cell repertoires in cytomegalovirus infection. TCRdb ran MiXCR on the reads and lists one entry per CDR3 protein. The data hold fewer than 850,000 distinct CDR3 sequences, with roughly 28% observed a single time. The antigens these receptors bind are not known. The sequencing here drew on cultured CD8+ T cells from PBMCs, taken from culture after CMV antigen stimulation. The source is a human donor in good health (CMV status not recorded). Some clones in this sample may be carry-over from other donors' samples. Each CDR3 is given with its conserved first and last residue. Fields, in order: D gene, J gene, clone size, V gene, CDR3 DNA, CDR3 protein. A D gene is named only where the DNA matches it firmly. Size is stated for part of the rows, as once, few or many counts, or as a class when the clone is expanded.

NA	TRBJ1-5	many	TRBV7-2	TGTGCCAGCAGCCCCGCCTTCAATCAGCCCCAGCATTTT	CASSPAFNQPQHF
TRBD2	TRBJ2-1	few	TRBV6-2/TRBV6-3	TGTGCCAGCAGTCTAGCGGGGGGGTTGAACTACAATGAGCAGTTCTTC	CASSLAGGLNYNEQFF
NA	TRBJ2-2	few	TRBV29-1	TGCAGCGTTGTACTGGGGGTGAACGCGAACACCGGGGAGCTGTTTTTT	CSVVLGVNANTGELFF
NA	TRBJ2-4	NA	TRBV11-2	TGTGCCAGCAGCTTAGAATTTGGGTGGGGTGCCCTAGCCAAAAACATTCAGTACTTC	CASSLEFGWGALAKNIQYF
NA	TRBJ1-1	NA	TRBV5-6	TGTGCCAGCAGCAAAAGTATGGATAACACTGAAGCTTTCTTT	CASSKSMDNTEAFF
NA	TRBJ2-7	many	TRBV7-2	TGTGCCAGCAGCTTACAGGGTTCCGAGCAGTACTTC	CASSLQGSEQYF
NA	TRBJ1-6	NA	TRBV5-1	TGCGCCAGCAGCTTAAACAGGGTCGATTCACCCCTCCACTTT	CASSLNRVDSPLHF
TRBD1	TRBJ2-3	many	TRBV28	TGTGCCAGCAGACTTCGGGACAGTCGCACAGATACGCAGTATTTT	CASRLRDSRTDTQYF
TRBD2	TRBJ2-7	NA	TRBV7-2	TGTGCCAGCAGGAGAATTAGCGGGGGCCGGGGCGAGCAGTACTTC	CASRRISGGRGEQYF
NA	TRBJ1-2	few	TRBV7-6	TGTGCCAGCAGCTTAACCGGGACCTCTGCTAGCTATGGCTACACCTTC	CASSLTGTSASYGYTF
NA	TRBJ2-7	few	TRBV6-6	TGTGCCAGCAGTTACTCCCGGACAGCTGTCGAGCAGTACTTC	CASSYSRTAVEQYF
NA	TRBJ2-7	NA	TRBV10-3	TGTGCCATCAGGACGACTAGAGGAGGTGAGCAGTACTTC	CAIRTTRGGEQYF
NA	TRBJ2-1	NA	TRBV24-1	TGTGCCACCGAATTGGGTAATGAGCAGTTCTTC	CATELGNEQFF
NA	TRBJ2-7	NA	TRBV2	TGTGCCAGCAGTGATGAGGGGCAAAGGGACGAGCAGTACTTC	CASSDEGQRDEQYF
NA	TRBJ2-3	many	TRBV7-8	TGTGCCAGCAGCCACCGGACCTCCACAGATACGCAGTATTTT	CASSHRTSTDTQYF
NA	TRBJ2-5	few	TRBV11-3	TGTGCCAGCAGCTCCCACCGGCATCAAGAGACCCAGTACTTC	CASSSHRHQETQYF
NA	TRBJ2-6	NA	TRBV6-6	TGTGCCAGCAGTTACTCCAGGGATGCTGGGGCCAACGTCCTGACTTTC	CASSYSRDAGANVLTF
TRBD1	TRBJ2-1	NA	TRBV5-6	TGTGCCAGCATGAGGGGGCTTGATTACAATGAGCAGTTCTTC	CASMRGLDYNEQFF
NA	TRBJ1-1	NA	TRBV27	TGTGCCAGCAGTTTTGGACTCGGGGGCTATGCTGAAGCTTTCTTT	CASSFGLGGYAEAFF
NA	TRBJ2-3	NA	TRBV27	TGTGCCAGCAGTCTCCGGGCCCGCGGAGATACGCAGTATTTT	CASSLRARGDTQYF
TRBD1	TRBJ1-6	NA	TRBV20-1	TGCAGTGCTAGAAAGGAGACAGGGGATCGTTCACCCCTCCACTTT	CSARKETGDRSPLHF
TRBD2	TRBJ2-1	NA	TRBV6-6	TGTGCCAGCAGTTACTCCGGGGCTCAGACTAGCTCGGTCTTC	CASSYSGAQTSSVF
NA	TRBJ1-2	NA	TRBV24-1	TGTGCCACCAGTGATACGGAGAAGGACTATGGCTACACCTTC	CATSDTEKDYGYTF
NA	TRBJ2-1	NA	TRBV7-8	TGTGCCAGCAACCCCGGTTACAATGAGCAGTTCTTC	CASNPGYNEQFF
TRBD2	TRBJ2-5	many	TRBV7-8	TGTGCCAGCAGCTCAAGGACTAGCGGGGATAGGGAGACCCAGTACTTC	CASSSRTSGDRETQYF
TRBD2	TRBJ2-2	NA	TRBV20-1	TGCAGTGCTAGAGATACGGGAGGAAGCACCGGGGAGCTGTTTTTT	CSARDTGGSTGELFF
NA	TRBJ2-5	NA	TRBV4-1	TGCGCCAGCAGCCCTCCGACAGGCACCCAAGAGACCCAGTACTTC	CASSPPTGTQETQYF
NA	TRBJ1-1	NA	TRBV6-6	TGTGCCAGCAACAAGGGCCGGGGGATGAACACTGAAGCTTTCTTT	CASNKGRGMNTEAFF
NA	TRBJ1-1	NA	TRBV27	TGTGCCAGCACCCCTATCCCGGGAAGAAAGAACACTGAAGCTTTCTTT	CASTPIPGRKNTEAFF
TRBD1	TRBJ1-5	NA	TRBV6-1	TGTGCCAGCAGTGAGAGGGACAGGGATTACCTAAGCAATCAGCCCCAGCATTTT	CASSERDRDYLSNQPQHF
TRBD1	TRBJ1-5	many	TRBV7-8	TGTGCCAGCAGCCTAAGACCGACAGGGAGCAATCAGCCCCAGCATTTT	CASSLRPTGSNQPQHF
NA	TRBJ2-2	few	TRBV6-5	TGTGCCAGCAGTTACTCGATGTTCTGGACAGAGAACACCGGGGAGCTGTTTTTT	CASSYSMFWTENTGELFF
NA	TRBJ2-1	few	TRBV19	TGTGCCAGTATCCCCTTTTGGGGGGCGTCCTACAATGAGCAGTTCTTC	CASIPFWGASYNEQFF
NA	TRBJ1-5	NA	TRBV20-1	TGCAGTGCTAGAGGCCGGGTGAAACAGCCCCAGCATTTT	CSARGRVKQPQHF
NA	TRBJ2-1	NA	TRBV12-5	TGTGCTAGTGGCTTCAAATACAATGAGCAGTTCTTC	CASGFKYNEQFF
NA	TRBJ1-1	NA	TRBV19	TGTGCCAGTAGTACCTGGACAGCTAGTAACACTGAAGCTTTCTTT	CASSTWTASNTEAFF
NA	TRBJ1-1	NA	TRBV12-3/TRBV12-4	TGTGCCATAGGGATTGAAGCTTTCTTT	CAIGIEAFF
TRBD1	TRBJ1-1	many	TRBV7-9	TGTGCCAGCAGCCTTGACAGGGTACGCACTGAAGCTTTCTTT	CASSLDRVRTEAFF
NA	TRBJ1-2	NA	TRBV27	TGTGCCAGCACAGGGGTTAGTGATGGCTACACCTTC	CASTGVSDGYTF
NA	TRBJ2-5	few	TRBV11-2	TGTGCCAGCAGCTTAGGGCCGACCCGGGGCCATCGAGAGACCCAGTACTTC	CASSLGPTRGHRETQYF
NA	TRBJ2-1	NA	TRBV20-1	TGCAGTGCTAGAGATGAGGCAACCCAGGGATCCTACAATGAGCAGTTCTTC	CSARDEATQGSYNEQFF